This is a list of T cell receptor beta chains from one sample in a study of cytotoxic CD8 clonotypes in ibrutinib-treated CLL. Measured with immunoSEQ multiplex PCR; TCRdb has only the in-frame clones, and not every one. This sample carries about 97,000 clones, about 74% of them seen once, and the ten largest clones take 20% to 25%. The source was PBMCs, collected after 24 months of ibrutinib treatment. The receptors stem from a human donor with chronic lymphocytic leukemia. Both conserved end residues are part of each CDR3. D genes are given only for firm matches. Size is omitted from some rows. Given values are once, few, many or a class for expanded clones.

J | D | V | size | DNA | CDR3
TRBJ2-7 | . | TRBV28 | . | TGTGCCAGCAGCGGCTATTCATCTCGGGACGGACTCTCCTACGAGCAGTACTTC | CASSGYSSRDGLSYEQYF
TRBJ2-5 | . | TRBV2 | few | TGTGCCAGCAGTGCCGGGGAAGAGACCCAGTACTTC | CASSAGEETQYF
TRBJ2-3 | . | TRBV4-2 | once | TGTGCCAGCAGCCAACTTCGTACACAGGCTTCCACAGATACGCAGTATTTT | CASSQLRTQASTDTQYF
TRBJ2-5 | TRBD2 | TRBV19 | once | TGTGCCAGTAGTATTGCCGGTCTAGCGGGAAGGACCCAGTACTTC | CASSIAGLAGRTQYF
TRBJ1-2 | . | TRBV7-9 | few | TGTGCCAGCAGCTTAGGCGGGGCCGGCTATGGCTACACCTTC | CASSLGGAGYGYTF
TRBJ2-7 | . | TRBV7-9 | . | TGTGCCAGCAGCTTATGGGTGACAGGTGGAGCCTACGAGCAGTACTTC | CASSLWVTGGAYEQYF
TRBJ2-1 | TRBD2 | TRBV6-1 | few | TGTGCCAGCACCCGGGGTAGCGGGAGTAACAATGAGCAGTTCTTC | CASTRGSGSNNEQFF
TRBJ1-4 | . | TRBV5-4 | . | TGTGCCAGCAGCTTGGACAGGGATGAAAAACTGTTTTTT | CASSLDRDEKLFF
TRBJ2-7 | TRBD1 | TRBV28 | . | TGTGCCAGCAACCCTCCTGTTAGGACAGGGAAGCTCGAGCAGTACTTC | CASNPPVRTGKLEQYF
TRBJ2-7 | TRBD1 | TRBV4-1 | . | TGCGCCAGCAGCCACGACCTGACCCGGACAGGGTTAGACGAGCAGTACTTC | CASSHDLTRTGLDEQYF
TRBJ1-6 | . | TRBV2 | few | TGTGCCAGCATCGGTCAGGGACGGTCACCCCTCCACTTT | CASIGQGRSPLHF
TRBJ2-1 | TRBD1 | TRBV28 | . | TGTGCCAGCAGGCCCGGGACAGACTACAATGAGCAGTTCTTC | CASRPGTDYNEQFF
TRBJ2-5 | . | TRBV11-3 | . | TGTGCCAGCAGCCCACCCGGACAGCAAGAGACCCAGTACTTC | CASSPPGQQETQYF
TRBJ2-3 | TRBD2 | TRBV18 | . | TGTGCCAGCTCACTCCGGACTAGCGGGGGGTTTAGCACAGATACGCAGTATTTT | CASSLRTSGGFSTDTQYF
TRBJ2-1 | . | TRBV11-2 | . | TGTGCCAGCAGCTCGCAGGGGGGCAATGAGCAGTTCTTC | CASSSQGGNEQFF
TRBJ2-3 | TRBD2 | TRBV4-2 | . | TGTGCCAGCAGCCAAGATCCCACCAGAGCGGGAGTGGATACAGATACGCAGTATTTT | CASSQDPTRAGVDTDTQYF
TRBJ1-2 | . | TRBV7-9 | . | TGTGCCAGAGACCAGTTCGAGGGTGTCTATGGCTACACCTTC | CARDQFEGVYGYTF
TRBJ2-7 | TRBD1 | TRBV5-1 | . | TGCGCCAGCAGCTTGGCCAACGGGCAGGGGGCCTACGAGCAGTACTTC | CASSLANGQGAYEQYF
TRBJ2-7 | TRBD1 | TRBV27 | few | TGTGCCAGCAGATTAGGGACAGGGGGCGTATATCCCTACGAGCAGTACTTC | CASRLGTGGVYPYEQYF
TRBJ2-7 | TRBD1 | TRBV2 | few | TGTGCCAGCAGCCGACAGGGACAGGCTGGCTACGAGCAGTACTTC | CASSRQGQAGYEQYF
TRBJ1-1 | . | TRBV2 | . | TGTGCCAGCAGCCCCGTGTGGGACAAAGAAGCTTTCTTT | CASSPVWDKEAFF
TRBJ2-2 | TRBD2 | TRBV4-1 | . | TGCGCCAGCAGCCCTCTAGCGGAGTCGAACACCGGGGAGCTGTTTTTT | CASSPLAESNTGELFF
TRBJ2-5 | . | TRBV7-7 | . | TGTGCTAGCAGCCCAGACCAAGAGACCCAGTACTTC | CASSPDQETQYF
TRBJ1-1 | . | TRBV9 | . | TGTGCCAGCAGCGACGGGAGACAGAACACTGAAGCTTTCTTT | CASSDGRQNTEAFF
TRBJ1-5 | TRBD1 | TRBV2 | . | TGTGCCAGCAGTGTCGGGACAGGGGGCTTATTTGGACAGCCCCAGCATTTT | CASSVGTGGLFGQPQHF
TRBJ1-1 | TRBD1 | TRBV6-6 | . | TGTGCCAGCAGGACAGGGGATATTGAAGCTTTCTTT | CASRTGDIEAFF
TRBJ1-5 | . | TRBV27 | . | TGTGCCAGCAGTTTAGCCGCGACAGGCCTCAATCAGCCCCAGCATTTT | CASSLAATGLNQPQHF
TRBJ2-4 | . | TRBV28 | . | TGTGCCAGCAGCGCCACAGAAAACATTCAGTACTTC | CASSATENIQYF
TRBJ2-3 | TRBD1 | TRBV2 | . | TGTGCCAGCAGTCAACAGGGGCCAGATACGCAGTATTTT | CASSQQGPDTQYF
TRBJ1-1 | . | TRBV6-1 | . | TGTGCCAGCAGACCTCAGGGGAACACTGAAGCTTTCTTT | CASRPQGNTEAFF
TRBJ2-7 | . | TRBV5-1 | . | TGCGCCAGCAGCTTTCTCGTGACCGGCAGCGAGCAGTACTTC | CASSFLVTGSEQYF
TRBJ2-1 | TRBD2 | TRBV19 | . | TGTGCCAGTAGTCCACGACTAGCGGGAGGGCACAATGAGCAGTTCTTC | CASSPRLAGGHNEQFF
TRBJ2-2 | . | TRBV5-1 | few | TGCGCCAGCAGCTTGACAACCGGGGAGCTGTTTTTT | CASSLTTGELFF
TRBJ1-1 | . | TRBV9 | . | TGTGCCAGCAGCGTAGTAGGCGCGGAGGCAACTTTCTTT | CASSVVGAEATFF
TRBJ2-5 | . | TRBV18 | . | TGTGCCAGCTCACCAGCAGGGAGTGAGACCCAGTACTTC | CASSPAGSETQYF
TRBJ2-7 | . | TRBV19 | . | TGTGCCACCAGGGATACAGGGCTGAGCTCCTACGAGCAGTACTTC | CATRDTGLSSYEQYF
TRBJ2-3 | TRBD2 | TRBV7-9 | . | TGTGCCAGCAGCAACCGCCCCGTCTTGGCGGGAGGTAGCACAGATACGCAGTATTTT | CASSNRPVLAGGSTDTQYF
TRBJ2-3 | TRBD2 | TRBV25-1 | . | TGTGCCACCCGGCCCCCCAGCGGGAGGGCCCACACAGATACGCAGTATTTT | CATRPPSGRAHTDTQYF